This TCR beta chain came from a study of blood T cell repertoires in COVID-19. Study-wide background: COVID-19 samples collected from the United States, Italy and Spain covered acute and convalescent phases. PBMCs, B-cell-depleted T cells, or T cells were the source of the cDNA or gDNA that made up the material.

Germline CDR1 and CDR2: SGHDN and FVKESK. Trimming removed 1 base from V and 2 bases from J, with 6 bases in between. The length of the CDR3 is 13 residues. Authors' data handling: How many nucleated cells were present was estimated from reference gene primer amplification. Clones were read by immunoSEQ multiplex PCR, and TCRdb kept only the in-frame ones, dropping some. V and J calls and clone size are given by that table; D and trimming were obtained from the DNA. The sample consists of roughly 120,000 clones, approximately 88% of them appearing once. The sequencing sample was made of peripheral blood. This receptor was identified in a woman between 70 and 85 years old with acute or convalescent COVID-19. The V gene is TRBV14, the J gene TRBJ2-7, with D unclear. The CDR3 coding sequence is TGTGCCAGCAGCCAAGCCCCCGCCTACGAGCAGTACTTC. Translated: CASSQAPAYEQYF.